The 13 T cell receptor beta chains reported below all come from one sample, sequenced in a study of shared clonotypes between healthy human individuals. Clones were sequenced by immunoSEQ multiplex PCR, and TCRdb holds only the in-frame ones, with some missing. The sample has 2,100,000 or so clones; almost 96% are singletons. The sequencing sample was made of naive CD4+ T cells sorted from blood. Sample subset: CD45RA+ positively selected. These receptors were taken from a man aged 18 to 30 in good health.

The chain has TRBV30 and TRBJ1-6; a possible D gene is TRBD1 (6 bases). CDR1 is GTSNPN, CDR2 SVGIG, per germline (reference sequence). This CDR3 is built from 13 residues. V lost 7 bases, J lost 12 bases, and 19 bases lay in between. The CDR3: CASEGGRALPLHF. CDR3 DNA: TGTGCCTCCGAAGGGGGGCGCGCTCTACCCCTCCACTTT. The variable domain in full, with the rest retrieved from reference TRBV30 and TRBJ1-6, is SQTIHQWPATLVQPVGSPLSLECTVEGTSNPNLYWYRQAAGRGLQLLFYSVGIGQISSEVPQNLSASRPQDRQFILSSKKLLLSDSGFYLCASEGGRALPLHFGNGTRLTVT.

The rearrangement links TRBV30 to TRBJ1-2; tentatively, D is TRBD1 (5 bases). Between the trimmed V and J ends, which lost 0 bases and 8 bases, there was a span of 10 bases. From germline, CDR1 is GTSNPN and CDR2 SVGIG (reference sequence). CDR3 length equals 12 residues. For the CDR3, the DNA is TGTGCCTGGAGTGTGGGGCAGAGGGGCTACACCTTC. Amino acids: CAWSVGQRGYTF.

CDR3: CASSLGPTGSGEKLFF. The CDR3 nucleotides read TGCGCCAGCAGCTTGGGGCCGACAGGATCCGGAGAAAAACTGTTTTTT. The rearrangement links TRBV5-1 to TRBJ1-4; maybe TRBD1 (6 bases). The germline V and J ends were trimmed by 0 bases and 8 bases, with 17 bases remaining between them. The CDR3 is 16 amino acids. The germline CDR1 and CDR2 sequences are SGHRS and YFSETQ. The variable domain in full, completed from reference TRBV5-1 and TRBJ1-4, reads KAGVTQTPRYLIKTRGQQVTLSCSPISGHRSVSWYQQTPGQGLQFLFEYFSETQRNKGNFPGRFSGRQFSNSRSEMNVSTLELGDSALYLCASSLGPTGSGEKLFFGSGTQLSVL.

The chain carries TRBV19 and TRBJ1-5, with 9 bases lining up with TRBD1. The germline V gene encodes CDR1 LNHDA and CDR2 SQIVND (reference sequence). The CDR3 contains 15 residues. V shed 6 bases, J shed 3 bases, and the junction held 6 bases outside the gene matches. In nucleotides, the CDR3 is TGTGCCAGTAGCGGACAGGGGAGAGACAATCAGCCCCAGCATTTT. Its translation is CASSGQGRDNQPQHF.

V and J are TRBV5-1 and TRBJ2-1; 11 nucleotides align to TRBD1. The V gene end was trimmed by 2 bases and the J gene end by 9 bases; junction bases not matched to a gene: 7. There are 15 residues in the CDR3. CDR1 is SGHRS and CDR2 is YFSETQ in the germline V gene. The DNA of the CDR3 is TGCGCCAGCAGCTTTGGACAGGGGGCCATGGGTGAGCAGTTCTTC. This encodes CASSFGQGAMGEQFF.

This chain links TRBV30 with TRBJ2-3, with TRBD1 identical over 8 bases. The junction had 6 bases not matched to a gene; V was cut back by 4 bases and J by 0 bases. This CDR3 region has 15 residues. CDR1 and CDR2 (germline): GTSNPN, SVGIG (reference sequence). CDR3 sequence reads: CAWTQTGDSTDTQYF. The CDR3, as DNA: TGTGCCTGGACCCAGACAGGGGATAGCACAGATACGCAGTATTTT. The variable domain in full, completed from reference TRBV30 and TRBJ2-3, reads SQTIHQWPATLVQPVGSPLSLECTVEGTSNPNLYWYRQAAGRGLQLLFYSVGIGQISSEVPQNLSASRPQDRQFILSSKKLLLSDSGFYLCAWTQTGDSTDTQYFGPGTRLTVL.

The gene calls are TRBV6-1 and TRBJ1-2; 10 bases match TRBD1. CDR1 and CDR2 from the germline V gene are MNHNS and SASEGT. V lost 4 bases, J lost 5 bases, and 1 base stayed unmatched. The CDR3 covers 13 residues. CDR3 in DNA: TGTGCCAGCAGTGGGGACAGGGGATATGGCTACACCTTC. It codes for CASSGDRGYGYTF.

The chain uses TRBV14 and TRBJ1-6; 8 nucleotides align to TRBD1. With 3 bases clipped from V and 9 bases from J, the junction kept 7 bases outside the gene matches. Germline lookup yields CDR1 SGHDN and CDR2 FVKESK. The CDR3 consists of 15 residues. CDR3 loop: CASSQLAGGFSPLHF. DNA of the CDR3: TGTGCCAGCAGCCAGTTGGCAGGGGGCTTTTCACCCCTCCACTTT. Supplemented by reference TRBV14 and TRBJ1-6, the full variable domain reads EAGVTQFPSHSVIEKGQTVTLRCDPISGHDNLYWYRRVMGKEIKFLLHFVKESKQDESGMPNNRFLAERTGGTYSTLKVQPAELEDSGVYFCASSQLAGGFSPLHFGNGTRLTVT.

J is TRBJ2-7 and V is TRBV28; D is possibly TRBD1 or TRBD2 (5 bases each). Germline values: CDR1 MDHEN, CDR2 SYDVKM. The CDR3 consists of 14 residues. V lost 2 bases to trimming and J lost 4 bases, with 12 bases between them. This CDR3 is CASSLGGYYYEQYF. The CDR3 bases are TGTGCCAGCAGTTTAGGGGGTTACTATTACGAGCAGTACTTC.

The J gene is TRBJ2-1, the V gene TRBV30; tentative D call: TRBD1 (6 bases). Germline CDR1 reads GTSNPN; CDR2 reads SVGIG (reference sequence). V dropped 0 bases and J dropped 5 bases, with 11 bases sitting between them. CDR3 length: 14 residues. DNA of the CDR3: TGTGCCTGGAGTGTAACCAGGGGTGACAATGAGCAGTTCTTC. As protein: CAWSVTRGDNEQFF.

Only one count was recorded for this clone. The chain has TRBV7-2 and TRBJ2-2, with 8 bases matching TRBD1. From germline, CDR1 is SGHTA and CDR2 FQGNSA. V lost 3 bases, J lost 5 bases, and 5 bases stayed unmatched. CDR3 length: 15 amino acids. CDR3 nucleotide sequence: TGTGCCAGCAGCTTGCAGGGGGCAGGTACCGGGGAGCTGTTTTTT. It codes for CASSLQGAGTGELFF. The whole variable domain, remainder taken from reference TRBV7-2 and TRBJ2-2, is GAGVSQSPSNKVTEKGKDVELRCDPISGHTALYWYRQSLGQGLEFLIYFQGNSAPDKSGLPSDRFSAERTGGSVSTLTIQRTQQEDSAVYLCASSLQGAGTGELFFGEGSRLTVL.

The DNA for the CDR3 is TGCGCCAGCAGTGCAAGGTTTTTGACAGATACGCAGTATTTT. This sequence encodes CASSARFLTDTQYF. This rearrangement joins TRBV10-2 to TRBJ2-3; no definite D call. Trimming left V 4 bases short and J 3 bases short, with 11 bases between. Germline V CDR1 and CDR2: WSHSY, SAAADI. The length of the CDR3 is 14 residues.

The chain employs TRBV11-2 and TRBJ2-1; D possibly corresponds to TRBD1 (6 bases). Trimming removed 3 bases from V and 7 bases from J, with 13 bases in between. Germline values: CDR1 SGHAT, CDR2 FQNNGV. The CDR3 consists of 14 residues. The DNA of the CDR3 is TGTGCCAGCAGCTTCGGACAGTCTCATAATGAGCAGTTCTTC. The encoded protein is CASSFGQSHNEQFF.